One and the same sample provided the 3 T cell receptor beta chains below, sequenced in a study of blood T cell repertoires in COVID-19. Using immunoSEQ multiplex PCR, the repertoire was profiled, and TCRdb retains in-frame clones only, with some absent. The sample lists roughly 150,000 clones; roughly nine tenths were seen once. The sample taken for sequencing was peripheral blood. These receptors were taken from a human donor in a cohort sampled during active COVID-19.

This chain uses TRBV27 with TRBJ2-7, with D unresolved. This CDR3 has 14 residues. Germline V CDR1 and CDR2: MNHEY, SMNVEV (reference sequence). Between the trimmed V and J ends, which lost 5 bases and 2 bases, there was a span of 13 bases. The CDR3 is CASSPTTRTYEQYF. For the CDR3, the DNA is TGTGCCAGCAGTCCGACGACACGAACCTACGAGCAGTACTTC.

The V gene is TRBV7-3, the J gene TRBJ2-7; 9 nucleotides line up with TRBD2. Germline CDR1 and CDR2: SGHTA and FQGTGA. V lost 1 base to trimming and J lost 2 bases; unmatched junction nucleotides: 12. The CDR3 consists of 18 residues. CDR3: CASSLKGPGLAPTYEQYF. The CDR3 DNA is TGTGCCAGCAGCTTAAAAGGCCCGGGACTAGCTCCCACCTACGAGCAGTACTTC.

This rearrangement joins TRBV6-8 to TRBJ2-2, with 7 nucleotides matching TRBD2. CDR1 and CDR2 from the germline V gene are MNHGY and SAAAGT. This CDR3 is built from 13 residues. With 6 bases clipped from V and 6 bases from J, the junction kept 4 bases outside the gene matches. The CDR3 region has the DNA TGTGCCAGCAGCCCGGGAGGCGCCGGGGAGCTGTTTTTT. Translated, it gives CASSPGGAGELFF.